The 14 T cell receptor beta chains below all came from one sample that was sequenced in a study of PD-1 blockade in classical Hodgkin lymphoma. The data were produced by immunoSEQ multiplex PCR, yet TCRdb's version contains in-frame clones alone and is incomplete. The sample holds around 28,000 clones; less than 85% are singletons and the top ten take under 25%. Each and every patient relapsed after autologous stem cell transplantation, and patients got differing brentuximab vedotin exposure. This specimen consisted of peripheral blood mononuclear cells (PBMCs), obtained before the second cycle of nivolumab. These receptors all stem from a human donor with classical Hodgkin lymphoma.

This chain connects TRBV7-9 to TRBJ2-7; TRBD2 is a possible D gene (6 bases). This CDR3 has 14 residues. The ends were cut back, 5 bases at V and 4 bases at J, with 15 bases in the middle. The germline V gene has CDR1 SEHNR and CDR2 FQNEAQ (reference sequence). CDR3 sequence reads: CASSPPRGRYEQYF. For the CDR3, the DNA is TGTGCCAGCAGCCCCCCGCGGGGCCGGTACGAGCAGTACTTC.

This chain joins TRBV6-5 and TRBJ2-7, with D possibly being TRBD2 (5 bases). CDR1 MNHEY and CDR2 SVGAGI come from the germline V gene. This CDR3 has 15 residues. Between the trimmed V and J ends, which lost 6 bases and 7 bases, there was a span of 22 bases. CDR3 in amino acids: CASRLSASKSGEQYF. In nucleotides, the CDR3 is TGTGCCAGCAGGCTTTCTGCCTCTAAGTCGGGAGAGCAGTACTTC.

The chain employs TRBV7-9 and TRBJ2-2; D gene uncertain. CDR3 length: 13 residues. Per the germline V gene, CDR1 is SEHNR and CDR2 is FQNEAQ (reference sequence). V shed 5 bases and J shed 3 bases, with 7 bases lying between them. The CDR3 reads CASSLWDTGELFF. The DNA for the CDR3 is TGTGCCAGCAGCCTCTGGGACACCGGGGAGCTGTTTTTT.

V is TRBV19 and J is TRBJ1-1, with 7 nucleotides matching TRBD1. The CDR3 loop spans 13 amino acids. Trimming took 3 bases from V and 6 from J; bases not matched to a gene: 4. Germline values: CDR1 LNHDA, CDR2 SQIVND (reference sequence). The CDR3 coding sequence is TGTGCCAGTAGTATCCGACAGGGAGCTGAAGCTTTCTTT. It is translated as CASSIRQGAEAFF.

The CDR3 DNA reads as TGTGCCAGCAGCGCCCTGACGGATAACTATGGCTACACCTTC. Translated, it gives CASSALTDNYGYTF. This chain connects TRBV7-9 to TRBJ1-2; D remains ambiguous. V was shortened by 5 bases and J by 1 base, with 11 bases between the two germline ends. Germline lookup yields CDR1 SEHNR and CDR2 FQNEAQ (reference sequence). This CDR3 contains 14 residues.

The CDR3 coding sequence is TGTGCCAGCAGCTTAGGCCCTCCCAGGGGACGGGGCGAGCAGTACGTC. It encodes CASSLGPPRGRGEQYV. This chain connects TRBV11-2 to TRBJ2-7; TRBD1 is a possible D gene (6 bases). The CDR3 runs 16 residues. CDR1 SGHAT and CDR2 FQNNGV come from the germline V gene. V lost 1 base to trimming and J lost 6 bases, with 19 bases between them.

The rearrangement uses TRBV4-3 and TRBJ2-1, with 10 positions matching TRBD1. The CDR3 consists of 15 residues. Germline lookup yields CDR1 LGHNA and CDR2 YSLEER. V lost 0 bases and J lost 7; bases outside the gene matches: 3. The CDR3 region is CASSQEGTGVNEQFF. The CDR3, as DNA: TGCGCCAGCAGCCAAGAGGGGACAGGGGTGAATGAGCAGTTCTTC.

The chain employs TRBV5-4 and TRBJ1-1; the D gene is possibly TRBD1 (6 bases). The germline V gene has CDR1 SGHNT and CDR2 YYREEE (reference sequence). Trimming removed 4 bases at V and 8 bases at J, with 15 bases between. This CDR3 is 13 amino acids long. CDR3 coding DNA: TGTGCCAGCAGCCCAGGGGACTTCGGGGAAGCTTTCTTT. Its translation: CASSPGDFGEAFF.

Relative to its sample, this clone is medium-sized. The genes are TRBV5-6 and TRBJ1-5; possibly TRBD1 for D (5 bases). The CDR3 loop spans 19 amino acids. Trimming cost V 4 bases and J 0 bases, with 23 bases left between them. The germline gives CDR1 SGHDT, CDR2 YYEEEE. The CDR3 DNA follows: TGTGCCAGCAGCCTAGGCGGGGCAGGCGGTGCCCATAGCAATCAGCCCCAGCATTTT. This translates into CASSLGGAGGAHSNQPQHF.

The chain employs TRBV2 and TRBJ1-1, with TRBD1 as a possible D gene (6 bases). Trimming stripped 5 bases from V and 5 bases from J, with 12 bases between. This CDR3 is 13 amino acids long. The germline V gene encodes CDR1 SNHLY and CDR2 FYNNEI. DNA for the CDR3: TGTGCCAGCAGTACAGGTAGGGGGACTGAAGCTTTCTTT. Protein: CASSTGRGTEAFF.

The rearrangement links TRBV29-1 to TRBJ2-3; 7 positions agree with TRBD2. The CDR3 consists of 14 residues. CDR1 is SQVTM and CDR2 is ANQGSEA in the germline V gene. J was trimmed by 1 base and V by 3 bases; bases with no gene match: 4. The CDR3 loop reads CSVERGSGTDTQYF. CDR3 sequence (DNA): TGCAGCGTTGAGCGGGGGTCAGGCACAGATACGCAGTATTTT.

This clone appeared a few times. The chain joins TRBV7-8 to TRBJ2-1; 7 nucleotides align to TRBD1. V dropped 5 bases and J dropped 9; count of bases not matched to a gene: 13. This CDR3 region has 15 residues. Germline V gives CDR1 SGHVS, CDR2 FQNEAQ. The CDR3 region is CASSITQPGQAEQFF. Here the CDR3 DNA reads TGTGCCAGCAGCATCACCCAGCCAGGACAGGCTGAGCAGTTCTTC.

Turning to this clone: The sample carries other DNA sequences with the same CDR3. The chain has TRBV29-1 and TRBJ2-1; TRBD2 matches at 8 bases. This CDR3 region has 15 residues. The J segment lost 8 bases and the V segment lost 1 base, leaving 10 bases of the junction unmatched. Germline CDR1 is SQVTM and CDR2 is ANQGSEA. This chain's CDR3 is CSVEGRGGPGDEQFF. The CDR3 DNA follows: TGCAGCGTTGAAGGACGGGGGGGGCCGGGGGATGAGCAGTTCTTC.

This chain uses TRBV21-1 with TRBJ2-1; TRBD2 reflects the table's D call only, with no check against the DNA. TRBV21-1 is marked as a pseudogene. This CDR3 comprises 19 residues. CDR3 nucleotides: TGTGCCAGCAGCAAATCGGAATTAGCGGGGAAAAATTCGGGGGATGAGCAGTTCTTC. Residues: CASSKSELAGKNSGDEQFF.